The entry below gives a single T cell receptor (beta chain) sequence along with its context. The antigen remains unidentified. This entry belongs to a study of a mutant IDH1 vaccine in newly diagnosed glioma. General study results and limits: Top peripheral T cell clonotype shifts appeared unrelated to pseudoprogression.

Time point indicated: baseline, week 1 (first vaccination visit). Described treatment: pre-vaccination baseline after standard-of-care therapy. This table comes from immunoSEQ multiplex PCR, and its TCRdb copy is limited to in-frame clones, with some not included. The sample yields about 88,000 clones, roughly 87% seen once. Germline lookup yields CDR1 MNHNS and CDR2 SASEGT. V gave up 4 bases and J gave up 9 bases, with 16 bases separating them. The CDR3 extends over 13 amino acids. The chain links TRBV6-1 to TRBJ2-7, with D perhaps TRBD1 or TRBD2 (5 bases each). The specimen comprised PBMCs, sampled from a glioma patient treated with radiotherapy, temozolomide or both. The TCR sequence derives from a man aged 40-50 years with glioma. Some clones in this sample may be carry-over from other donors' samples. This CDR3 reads CASSGGPAIGQYF. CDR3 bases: TGTGCCAGCAGTGGGGGACCCGCCATCGGGCAGTACTTC.